This TCR beta chain stems from a study of blood T cell repertoires in COVID-19. About the study: The United States, Italy and Spain provided the acute and convalescent COVID-19 samples. From T cells, B-cell-depleted T cells, or PBMCs came the material, which was cDNA or gDNA.

In the original analysis: Reference gene primer amplification in the assay estimated nucleated cell counts. Only in-frame clones appear in the TCRdb table, and some are missing; sequencing was by immunoSEQ multiplex PCR. Clone size and V and J calls were adopted from that table, with D and trimming inferred from the DNA. Counted here are under 95,000 clones, 88% occurring once; the ten biggest clones make up roughly 46%. The CDR3 sequence is 16 residues long. V lost 0 bases and J lost 7; bases outside the gene matches: 7. The germline V gene encodes CDR1 SGDLS and CDR2 YYNGEE. Sequenced: peripheral blood. This TCR came from a human donor in a cohort sampled during active COVID-19. V usage is TRBV9 and J usage is TRBJ2-2; 9 nucleotides line up with TRBD2. CDR3 DNA sequence: TGTGCCAGCAGCGTAGCTCATAGCGGGGGCGACGGGGAGCTGTTTTTT. Translated: CASSVAHSGGDGELFF.